This TCR beta chain emerged from a study of T-cell memory formation after mild COVID-19. In germline, CDR1 is SGHRS, CDR2 YFSETQ. Between the trimmed V and J ends, which lost 6 bases and 5 bases, there was a span of 24 bases. This CDR3 has 16 amino acids. TCRdb redid the calling of the 5' RACE reads with MiXCR, one entry per CDR3 protein. The sample contains roughly 380,000 distinct CDR3 sequences, around 30% of which appear only once. This clonotype was observed a few times. The source of this sequence is an adult woman who had mild COVID-19 (a few samples of this study predate the infection). Cell type and time point are not known. The sequenced material came from PBMCs or a T cell subset sorted from them (not recorded which). The V and J genes are TRBV5-1 and TRBJ2-7, with TRBD2 as a possible D gene (6 bases). DNA of the CDR3: TGCGCCAGCACCAAGGCGGAGGGCAGGGTGGCGGACGAGCAGTACTTC. Protein product: CASTKAEGRVADEQYF.